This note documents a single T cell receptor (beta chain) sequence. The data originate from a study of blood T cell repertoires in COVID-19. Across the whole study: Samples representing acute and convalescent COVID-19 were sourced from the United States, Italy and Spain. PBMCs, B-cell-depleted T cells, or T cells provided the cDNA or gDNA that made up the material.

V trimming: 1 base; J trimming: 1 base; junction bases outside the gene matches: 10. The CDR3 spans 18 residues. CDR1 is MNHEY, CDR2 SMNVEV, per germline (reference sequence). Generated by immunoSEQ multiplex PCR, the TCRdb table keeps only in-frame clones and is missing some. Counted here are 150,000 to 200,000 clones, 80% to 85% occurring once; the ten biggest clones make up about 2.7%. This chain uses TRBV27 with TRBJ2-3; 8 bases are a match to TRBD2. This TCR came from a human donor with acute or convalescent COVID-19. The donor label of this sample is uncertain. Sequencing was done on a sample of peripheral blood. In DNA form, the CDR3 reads TGTGCCAGCAGTTTATACGGGAGGGCCTTGGGGGGCACAGATACGCAGTATTTT. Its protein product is CASSLYGRALGGTDTQYF.